Shown below are 31 T cell receptor beta chains from a single sample sequenced in a study of cytomegalovirus exposure and HLA in healthy donors. The protocol was immunoSEQ multiplex PCR, while the TCRdb copy is restricted to in-frame clones and leaves out a portion. Of about 110,000 clones in the sample, approximately 87% are singletons; the top ten hold 1.4% to 1.5%. Material: PBMCs. The source is a woman aged 30 to 39 in good health and CMV-seropositive.

CDR3 sequence (DNA): TGTGCCAGCAGCTTAGGGCGGGAGCAGACCCAGTACTTC. It yields the protein CASSLGREQTQYF. The J gene is TRBJ2-5, the V gene TRBV7-9, with 7 bases identical to TRBD2. Germline CDR1 SEHNR, CDR2 FQNEAQ (reference sequence). V shed 1 base, J shed 6 bases, and the junction held 2 bases outside the gene matches. The CDR3 extends over 13 amino acids.

This rearrangement joins TRBV4-2 to TRBJ1-1, with D perhaps matching TRBD1 (6 bases). Germline lookup yields CDR1 LGHNA and CDR2 YNFKEQ. The germline V and J ends were trimmed by 1 base and 1 base, with 16 bases remaining between them. The CDR3 length is 17 residues. The CDR3, as DNA: TGTGCCAGCAGCCAAGTTAGGGGGTCACAGGGGAACACTGAAGCTTTCTTT. Protein sequence: CASSQVRGSQGNTEAFF.

The V and J genes are TRBV19 and TRBJ1-5, with a tentative D call TRBD1 (5 bases). This CDR3 is 13 amino acids long. Germline V gives CDR1 LNHDA, CDR2 SQIVND (reference sequence). The ends were cut back, 9 bases at V and 1 base at J, with 10 bases in the middle. The CDR3 loop reads CASSGGSNQPQHF. CDR3 DNA sequence: TGTGCCAGCTCGGGGGGGAGCAATCAGCCCCAGCATTTT.

This clone was seen just once. The V and J genes are TRBV4-2 and TRBJ2-7, with 10 positions matching TRBD2. V shed 4 bases and J 2 bases; nucleotides not matched to a gene: 2. The CDR3 runs 14 residues. Looked up from germline, CDR1 is LGHNA and CDR2 is YNFKEQ. The CDR3 coding sequence is TGTGCCAGCAGCCCTAGCGGGGGACCCTACGAGCAGTACTTC. It translates to CASSPSGGPYEQYF.

The CDR3, as DNA: TGTGCCAGTAGTATCCAGGGCGGACCGAATGAGCAGTTCTTC. Translation gives CASSIQGGPNEQFF. V and J are TRBV19 and TRBJ2-1; weak D call: TRBD1 (5 bases). The germline gives CDR1 LNHDA, CDR2 SQIVND (reference sequence). The CDR3 extends over 14 amino acids. V gave up 3 bases and J gave up 7 bases, with 13 bases separating them.

This sequence joins TRBV6-1 and TRBJ2-1, with TRBD2 identical over 11 bases. With 4 bases clipped from V and 7 bases from J, the junction kept 9 bases outside the gene matches. The germline CDR1 and CDR2 sequences are MNHNS and SASEGT. The CDR3 is 16 residues long. In nucleotides, the CDR3 is TGTGCCAGCAGTGCTCTTAGCGGGGGGGCCTGGAATGAGCAGTTCTTC. Its translation is CASSALSGGAWNEQFF.

The chain uses TRBV9 and TRBJ2-1; 9 bases fit TRBD1. This CDR3 has 15 amino acids. The V gene's germline CDR1 is SGDLS and CDR2 YYNGEE. The J segment lost 0 bases and the V segment lost 4 bases, leaving 2 bases of the junction unmatched. This CDR3 reads CASSTQGASYNEQFF. The CDR3, as DNA: TGTGCCAGCAGCACACAGGGGGCCTCCTACAATGAGCAGTTCTTC.

V gene TRBV23-1 combines with J gene TRBJ1-1; D unclear. TRBV23-1 is known as an ORF, though its function is uncertain. This CDR3 contains 16 residues. V was trimmed by 4 bases and J by 0 bases, leaving 15 bases between them. In nucleotides, the CDR3 is TGCGCCAGCAGTCTCCCGAGAAGGCAGGTGAACACTGAAGCTTTCTTT. This gives the protein CASSLPRRQVNTEAFF.

V and J are TRBV28 and TRBJ2-2; 16 bases line up with TRBD2. Germline-derived CDR1 and CDR2 are MDHEN and SYDVKM. With 6 bases clipped from V and 6 bases from J, the junction kept 1 base outside the gene matches. There are 15 residues in the CDR3. The CDR3 DNA reads as TGTGCCAGCAGGGGACTAGCGGGAGGGCCCGGGGAGCTGTTTTTT. Amino acids: CASRGLAGGPGELFF.

The genes are TRBV5-1 and TRBJ1-6; weak D call: TRBD1 (5 bases). V was cut by 4 bases and J by 3 bases, with 11 bases left in between. The CDR3 covers 15 residues. Germline CDR1 reads SGHRS; CDR2 reads YFSETQ. CDR3 loop: CASSPQENYNSPLHF. The DNA for the CDR3 is TGCGCCAGCAGCCCACAGGAAAACTATAATTCACCCCTCCACTTT.

The chain recombines TRBV27 with TRBJ2-1; D possibly corresponds to TRBD2 (6 bases). The CDR3 runs 15 residues. Trimming cost V 6 bases and J 12 bases, with 24 bases left between them. Germline V gene sequence: CDR1 MNHEY, CDR2 SMNVEV (reference sequence). The CDR3 DNA is TGTGCCAGCAGGCTAACCGGGGGTTTCATATTTGGGCAGTTCTTC. Its protein is CASRLTGGFIFGQFF.

The gene calls are TRBV5-1 and TRBJ2-2, with TRBD2 matching 9 bases. In germline, CDR1 is SGHRS, CDR2 YFSETQ. The CDR3 consists of 17 residues. J lost 6 bases, V lost 0 bases, and 9 bases had no gene match. The DNA of the CDR3 is TGCGCCAGCAGCTTGGCACCGACCGGGACTAGCCCCGGGGAGCTGTTTTTT. Translated, it gives CASSLAPTGTSPGELFF.

This clone was seen once. V and J are TRBV28 and TRBJ2-7; 13 bases agree with TRBD2. CDR3 length equals 13 residues. J lost 9 bases, V lost 6 bases, and 5 bases had no gene match. CDR1 and CDR2 from the germline V gene are MDHEN and SYDVKM. The CDR3, as DNA: TGTGCCAGCAGATCGGGACTAGCGGGACGGCAGTACTTC. The encoded protein is CASRSGLAGRQYF.

The chain uses TRBV5-4 and TRBJ2-7; 7 bases fit TRBD1. CDR3 length: 15 residues. The V and J ends lost 3 bases and 0 bases, in that order; junction bases with no gene match: 6. In germline, CDR1 is SGHNT, CDR2 YYREEE (reference sequence). The CDR3 loop is CASSSGTASSYEQYF. CDR3 DNA sequence: TGTGCCAGCAGCTCCGGGACAGCAAGCTCCTACGAGCAGTACTTC.

This clone was found once. The genes are TRBV5-1 and TRBJ2-5; D possibly corresponds to TRBD2 (6 bases). Per the germline V gene, CDR1 is SGHRS and CDR2 is YFSETQ. There are 14 residues in the CDR3. The V end lost 4 bases, the J end lost 3 bases, and 13 bases lay between the germline ends. The CDR3 coding sequence is TGCGCCAGCAGCATTGGCGGGGCAGAAGAGACCCAGTACTTC. This sequence encodes CASSIGGAEETQYF.

V usage is TRBV28 and J usage is TRBJ2-1, with a tentative D call TRBD2 (7 bases). Deletions cut 3 bases from V and 7 bases from J, with 19 bases between. CDR3 length: 16 amino acids. In germline, CDR1 is MDHEN, CDR2 SYDVKM. CDR3: CASSFLAGAGVNEQFF. The CDR3 nucleotides read TGTGCCAGCAGTTTCCTCGCGGGGGCGGGCGTGAATGAGCAGTTCTTC.

The CDR3 nucleotides read TGCAGCGTTGGGACAACCTACCTTAACTATGGCTACACCTTC. This sequence encodes CSVGTTYLNYGYTF. The chain employs TRBV29-1 and TRBJ1-2; tentatively, D is TRBD1 (5 bases). CDR1 SQVTM and CDR2 ANQGSEA come from the germline V gene. The length of the CDR3 is 14 residues. With 4 bases removed from V and 1 base from J, the gap between germline ends came to 13 bases.

V and J are TRBV27 and TRBJ1-2; 7 bases fit TRBD1. The CDR3 extends over 14 amino acids. V trimming: 0 bases; J trimming: 7 bases; junction bases outside the gene matches: 5. Germline CDR1 MNHEY, CDR2 SMNVEV (reference sequence). CDR3 loop: CASSLSGGNGGYTF. CDR3 nucleotide sequence: TGTGCCAGCAGTTTATCAGGGGGCAACGGTGGCTACACCTTC.

The chain uses TRBV6-5 and TRBJ2-3, with 9 bases that match TRBD2. The CDR3 contains 16 residues. Trimming removed 0 bases from V and 5 bases from J; junction bases left unmatched: 6. Germline V gives CDR1 MNHEY, CDR2 SVGAGI. CDR3 sequence: CASSYSCPSGVDTQYF. In nucleotides, the CDR3 is TGTGCCAGCAGTTACTCGTGTCCTAGCGGGGTAGATACGCAGTATTTT.

The V gene is TRBV5-1, the J gene TRBJ2-1, with 8 bases fitting TRBD1. V gave up 0 bases and J gave up 8 bases; unmatched junction bases: 4. CDR1 and CDR2 (germline): SGHRS, YFSETQ. CDR3 size: 14 residues. CDR3 sequence: CASSLEQGDYEQFF. The CDR3 nucleotides are TGCGCCAGCAGCTTGGAACAGGGGGACTATGAGCAGTTCTTC.

This chain uses TRBV30 with TRBJ1-5; possibly TRBD1 for D (5 bases). CDR3 size: 14 residues. V was cut by 3 bases and J by 1 base, with 10 bases left in between. The germline CDR1 and CDR2 sequences are GTSNPN and SVGIG (reference sequence). CDR3: CAWSPGFSNQPQHF. For the CDR3, the DNA is TGTGCCTGGAGCCCAGGGTTCAGCAATCAGCCCCAGCATTTT.

This clone was seen once. The chain is built from TRBV4-2 and TRBJ1-4, with D possibly matching TRBD1 (6 bases). Germline CDR1 and CDR2: LGHNA and YNFKEQ. The CDR3 spans 18 residues. Trimming left V 4 bases short and J 0 bases short, with 18 bases between. The chain's CDR3 is CASSRYRVDDATNEKLFF. The DNA of the CDR3 is TGTGCCAGCAGCCGATACAGGGTGGACGATGCAACTAATGAAAAACTGTTTTTT.

The chain couples TRBV18 to TRBJ2-5; 10 bases map to TRBD1. The CDR3 has 15 residues. CDR1 KGHSH and CDR2 LQKENI come from the germline V gene. Trimming at V came to 2 bases and at J to 2 bases, leaving 2 bases not matched to a gene. This CDR3 reads CASSPGTGVQETQYF. The CDR3, as DNA: TGTGCCAGCTCACCAGGGACAGGGGTACAAGAGACCCAGTACTTC.

The rearrangement joins TRBV29-1 to TRBJ1-1; 7 bases line up with TRBD1. The ends lost 6 bases at V and 1 base at J; junction bases unmatched: 8. This CDR3 has 14 residues. Germline CDR1 SQVTM, CDR2 ANQGSEA. The CDR3 is CSVKDRASNTEAFF. CDR3 sequence (DNA): TGCAGCGTCAAAGACAGGGCCTCGAACACTGAAGCTTTCTTT.

The CDR3, as DNA: TGTGCCAGCAAGAGGAGCGGGGACAAGTACGAGCAGTACTTC. It encodes CASKRSGDKYEQYF. The rearrangement joins TRBV25-1 to TRBJ2-7; maybe TRBD2 (7 bases). With 7 bases removed from V and 4 bases from J, the gap between germline ends came to 17 bases. This CDR3 contains 14 residues. CDR1 is MGHDK, CDR2 SYGVNS, per germline.

This clone was recorded only once. The chain couples TRBV11-2 to TRBJ2-5, with D hard to call. This CDR3 contains 13 residues. The V and J ends lost 2 bases and 2 bases respectively, with 6 bases between them. Germline assignment: CDR1 SGHAT and CDR2 FQNNGV. Written as DNA, the CDR3 is TGTGCCAGCAGCTTAAACAGTCAAGAGACCCAGTACTTC. This encodes CASSLNSQETQYF.

The CDR3 nucleotides are TGTGCCAGTAGTATAGAGGGGACAGGGGCCCTTGGGGATACGCAGTATTTT. Translating gives CASSIEGTGALGDTQYF. The V gene is TRBV19, the J gene TRBJ2-3, with 10 positions matching TRBD1. CDR1 is LNHDA and CDR2 is SQIVND in the germline V gene (reference sequence). After removal of 0 bases from V and 6 bases from J, the junction contained 9 bases not matched to a gene. This CDR3 spans 17 amino acids.

The chain has TRBV9 and TRBJ2-2; no firm D call. CDR3 length equals 14 residues. Germline loops: CDR1 SGDLS, CDR2 YYNGEE. The ends were cut back, 3 bases at V and 5 bases at J, with 11 bases in the middle. The CDR3 DNA reads TGTGCCAGCAGCGGACAAAGTGGTACCGGGGAGCTGTTTTTT. Amino acids: CASSGQSGTGELFF.

A single count supports this clone. The chain joins TRBV7-8 to TRBJ2-2, with TRBD1 matching 9 bases. The CDR3 spans 17 residues. CDR1 and CDR2 (germline): SGHVS, FQNEAQ. After removal of 7 bases from V and 5 bases from J, the junction contained 14 bases not matched to a gene. CDR3 sequence (DNA): TGTGCCAGCACCACCCCTCCCGGGACAGGGCGGACCGGGGAGCTGTTTTTT. It encodes CASTTPPGTGRTGELFF.

The chain carries TRBV12-5 and TRBJ1-6, with 7 bases aligning to TRBD1. The CDR3 runs to 17 residues. V dropped 2 bases and J dropped 7; count of bases not matched to a gene: 11. Per the germline V gene, CDR1 is LGHNT and CDR2 is FRNRAP. The CDR3 sequence: CASGLILQGGINSPLHF. The CDR3 DNA reads as TGTGCTAGTGGTTTGATCCTCCAGGGGGGAATAAATTCACCCCTCCACTTT.

The V call is TRBV7-2, the J call TRBJ2-1; 13 bases agree with TRBD2. Losses at the gene ends were 5 bases for V and 9 bases for J; bases not matched to a gene: 10. CDR3 length: 16 residues. Germline V lookup: CDR1 SGHTA, CDR2 FQGNSA. CDR3 protein: CASSLYGTSGEGEQFF. CDR3 nucleotides: TGTGCCAGCAGCCTATACGGGACTAGCGGGGAAGGTGAGCAGTTCTTC.